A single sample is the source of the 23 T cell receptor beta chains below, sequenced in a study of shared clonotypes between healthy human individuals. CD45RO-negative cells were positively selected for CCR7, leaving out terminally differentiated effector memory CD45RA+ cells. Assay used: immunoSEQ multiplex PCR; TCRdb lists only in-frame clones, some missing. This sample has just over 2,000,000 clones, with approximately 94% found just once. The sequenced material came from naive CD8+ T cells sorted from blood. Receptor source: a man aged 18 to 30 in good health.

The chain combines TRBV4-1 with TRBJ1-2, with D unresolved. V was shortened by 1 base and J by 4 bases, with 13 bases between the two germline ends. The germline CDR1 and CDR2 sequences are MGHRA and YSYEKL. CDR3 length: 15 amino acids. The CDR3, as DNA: TGCGCCAGCAGCCAAGGTGAAGGGTTTATCTATGGCTACACCTTC. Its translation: CASSQGEGFIYGYTF.

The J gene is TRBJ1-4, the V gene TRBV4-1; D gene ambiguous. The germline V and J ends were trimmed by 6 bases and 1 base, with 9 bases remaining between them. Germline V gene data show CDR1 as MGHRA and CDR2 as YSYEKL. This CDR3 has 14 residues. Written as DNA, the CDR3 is TGCGCCAGCAGACACCCTTTAACTAATGAAAAACTGTTTTTT. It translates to CASRHPLTNEKLFF.

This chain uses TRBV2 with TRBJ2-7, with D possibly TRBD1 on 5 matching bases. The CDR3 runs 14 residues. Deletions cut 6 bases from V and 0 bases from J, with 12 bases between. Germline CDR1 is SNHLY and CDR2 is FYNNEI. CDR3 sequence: CASSLGAGSYEQYF. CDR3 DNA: TGTGCCAGCAGCCTTGGGGCCGGCTCCTACGAGCAGTACTTC.

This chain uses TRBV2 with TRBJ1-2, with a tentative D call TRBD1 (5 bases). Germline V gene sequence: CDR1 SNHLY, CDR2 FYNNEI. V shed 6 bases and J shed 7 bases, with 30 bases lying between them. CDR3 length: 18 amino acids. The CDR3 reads CASSGYRDKGRRDAGYTF. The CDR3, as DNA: TGTGCCAGCAGCGGATACCGGGATAAGGGGCGGCGGGACGCTGGCTACACCTTC.

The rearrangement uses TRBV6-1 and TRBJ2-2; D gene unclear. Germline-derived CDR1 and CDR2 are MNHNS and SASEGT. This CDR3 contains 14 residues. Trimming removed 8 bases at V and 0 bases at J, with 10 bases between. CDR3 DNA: TGTGCCAGCCCGCCCGGCGCGAACACCGGGGAGCTGTTTTTT. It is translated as CASPPGANTGELFF.

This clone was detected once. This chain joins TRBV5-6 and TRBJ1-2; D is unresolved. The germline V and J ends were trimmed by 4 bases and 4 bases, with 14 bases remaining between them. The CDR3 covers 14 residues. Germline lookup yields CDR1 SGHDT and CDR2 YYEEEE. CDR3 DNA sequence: TGTGCCAGCAGCGACGAAATGGTTGTCTATGGCTACACCTTC. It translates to CASSDEMVVYGYTF.

This CDR3 reads CATANGRDTGELFF. Here the CDR3 DNA reads TGTGCCACCGCGAATGGCAGGGACACCGGGGAGCTGTTTTTT. This chain uses TRBV10-3 with TRBJ2-2; the D gene is possibly TRBD1 (5 bases). V lost 10 bases and J lost 3, with 15 bases in between. Germline CDR1 ENHRY, CDR2 SYGVKD. This CDR3 has 14 amino acids.

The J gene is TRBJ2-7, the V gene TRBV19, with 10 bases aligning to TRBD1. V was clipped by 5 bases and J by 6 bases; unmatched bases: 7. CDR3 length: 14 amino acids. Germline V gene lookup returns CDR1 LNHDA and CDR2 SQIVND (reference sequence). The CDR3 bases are TGTGCCAGTAGTTTGGCCGGGACAGGGGTCGAGCAGTACTTC. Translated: CASSLAGTGVEQYF.

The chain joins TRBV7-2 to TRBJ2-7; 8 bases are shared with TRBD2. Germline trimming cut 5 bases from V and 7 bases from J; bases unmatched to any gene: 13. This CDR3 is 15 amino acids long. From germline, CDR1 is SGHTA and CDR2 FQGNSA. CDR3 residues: CASSPELAVPSEQYF. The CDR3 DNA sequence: TGTGCCAGCAGCCCGGAACTAGCGGTGCCCTCGGAGCAGTACTTC.

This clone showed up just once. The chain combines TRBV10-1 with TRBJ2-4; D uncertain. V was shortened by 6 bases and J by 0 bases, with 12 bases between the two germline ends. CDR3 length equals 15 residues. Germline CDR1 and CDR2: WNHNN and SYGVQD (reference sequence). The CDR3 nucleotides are TGCGCCAGCAGCGAGAGAGTCCTAGCCAAAAACATTCAGTACTTC. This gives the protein CASSERVLAKNIQYF.

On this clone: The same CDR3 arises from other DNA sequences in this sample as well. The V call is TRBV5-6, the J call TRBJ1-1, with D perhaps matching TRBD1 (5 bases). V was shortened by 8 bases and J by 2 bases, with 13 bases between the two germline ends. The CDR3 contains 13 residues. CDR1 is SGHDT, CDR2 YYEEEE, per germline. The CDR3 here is CASSGTVNTEAFF. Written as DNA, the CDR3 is TGTGCCAGTAGTGGGACCGTCAACACTGAAGCTTTCTTT.

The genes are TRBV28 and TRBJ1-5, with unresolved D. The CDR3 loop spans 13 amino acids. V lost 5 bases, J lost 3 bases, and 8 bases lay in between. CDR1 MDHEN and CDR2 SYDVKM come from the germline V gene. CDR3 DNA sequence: TGTGCCAGCAGTCCCAGCCTCAATCAGCCCCAGCATTTT. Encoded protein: CASSPSLNQPQHF.

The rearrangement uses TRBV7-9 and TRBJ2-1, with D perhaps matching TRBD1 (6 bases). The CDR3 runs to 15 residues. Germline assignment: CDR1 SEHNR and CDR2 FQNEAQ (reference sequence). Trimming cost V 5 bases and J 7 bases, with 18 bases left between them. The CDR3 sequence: CASSPGQGIRNEQFF. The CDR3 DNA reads TGTGCCAGCAGCCCTGGCCAGGGGATACGAAATGAGCAGTTCTTC.

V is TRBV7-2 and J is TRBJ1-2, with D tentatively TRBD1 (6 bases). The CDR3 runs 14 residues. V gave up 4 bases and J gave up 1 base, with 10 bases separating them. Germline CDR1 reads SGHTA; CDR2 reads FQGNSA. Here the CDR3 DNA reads TGTGCCAGCAGCTCGGGACAACTTAACTATGGCTACACCTTC. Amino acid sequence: CASSSGQLNYGYTF.

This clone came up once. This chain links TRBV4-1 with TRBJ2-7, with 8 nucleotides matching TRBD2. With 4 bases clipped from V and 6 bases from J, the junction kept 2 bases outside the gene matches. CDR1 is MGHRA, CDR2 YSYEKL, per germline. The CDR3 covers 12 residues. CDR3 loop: CASSPAGVEQYF. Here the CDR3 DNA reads TGCGCCAGCAGCCCAGCGGGAGTCGAGCAGTACTTC.

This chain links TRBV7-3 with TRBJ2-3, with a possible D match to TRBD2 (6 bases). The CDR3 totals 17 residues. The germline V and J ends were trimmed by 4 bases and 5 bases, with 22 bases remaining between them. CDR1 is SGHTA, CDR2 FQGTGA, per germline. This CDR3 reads CASSSPQVGGVEDTQYF. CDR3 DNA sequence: TGTGCCAGCAGCTCACCTCAGGTGGGCGGGGTGGAAGATACGCAGTATTTT.

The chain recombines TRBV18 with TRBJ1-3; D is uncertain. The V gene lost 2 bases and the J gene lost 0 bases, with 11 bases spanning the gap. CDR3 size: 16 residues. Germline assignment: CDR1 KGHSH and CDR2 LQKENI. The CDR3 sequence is CASSPGPSSSGNTIYF. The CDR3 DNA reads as TGTGCCAGCTCACCAGGGCCGTCGAGCTCTGGAAACACCATATATTTT.

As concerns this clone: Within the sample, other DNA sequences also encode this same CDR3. CDR3 region: CASSYAGQETQYF. The CDR3 DNA reads as TGTGCCAGCAGTTACGCGGGCCAAGAGACCCAGTACTTC. The V gene is TRBV6-5, the J gene TRBJ2-5, with D tentatively TRBD2 (5 bases). The ends were cut back, 2 bases at V and 1 base at J, with 5 bases in the middle. This CDR3 is 13 amino acids long. In germline, CDR1 is MNHEY, CDR2 SVGAGI.

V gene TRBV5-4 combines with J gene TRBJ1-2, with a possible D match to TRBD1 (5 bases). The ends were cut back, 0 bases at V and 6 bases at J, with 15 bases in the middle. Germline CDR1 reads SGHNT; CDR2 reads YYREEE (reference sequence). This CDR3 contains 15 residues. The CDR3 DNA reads TGTGCCAGCAGCTTGGCCGGGGGTCCTAAGGATGGCTACACCTTC. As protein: CASSLAGGPKDGYTF. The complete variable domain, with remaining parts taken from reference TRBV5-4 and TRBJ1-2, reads ETGVTQSPTHLIKTRGQQVTLRCSSQSGHNTVSWYQQALGQGPQFIFQYYREEENGRGNFPPRFSGLQFPNYSSELNVNALELDDSALYLCASSLAGGPKDGYTFGSGTRLTVV.

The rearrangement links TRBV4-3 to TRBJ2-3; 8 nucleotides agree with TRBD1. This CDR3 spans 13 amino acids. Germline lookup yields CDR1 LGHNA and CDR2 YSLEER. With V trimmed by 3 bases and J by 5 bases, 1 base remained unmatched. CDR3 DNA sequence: TGCGCCAGCAGCCATACAGGGGGAGATACGCAGTATTTT. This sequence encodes CASSHTGGDTQYF.

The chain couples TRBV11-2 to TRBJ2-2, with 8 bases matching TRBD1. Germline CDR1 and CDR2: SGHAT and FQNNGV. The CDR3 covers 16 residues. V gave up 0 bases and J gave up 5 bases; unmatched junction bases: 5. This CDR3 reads CASSLEQGVWTGELFF. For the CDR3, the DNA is TGTGCCAGCAGCTTAGAACAGGGGGTGTGGACCGGGGAGCTGTTTTTT. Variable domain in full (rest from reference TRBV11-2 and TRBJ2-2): EAGVAQSPRYKIIEKRQSVAFWCNPISGHATLYWYQQILGQGPKLLIQFQNNGVVDDSQLPKDRFSAERLKGVDSTLKIQPAKLEDSAVYLCASSLEQGVWTGELFFGEGSRLTVL.

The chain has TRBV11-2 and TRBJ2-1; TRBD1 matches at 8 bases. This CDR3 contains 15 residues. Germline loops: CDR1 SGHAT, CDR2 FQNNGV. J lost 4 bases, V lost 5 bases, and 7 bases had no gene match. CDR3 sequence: CASSPRDRIYNEQFF. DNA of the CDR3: TGTGCCAGCAGCCCCCGGGACAGGATATACAATGAGCAGTTCTTC.

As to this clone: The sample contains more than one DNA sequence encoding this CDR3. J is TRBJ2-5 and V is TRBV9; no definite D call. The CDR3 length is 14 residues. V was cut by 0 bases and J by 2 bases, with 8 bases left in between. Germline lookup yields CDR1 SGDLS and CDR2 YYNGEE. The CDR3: CASSVAVGQETQYF. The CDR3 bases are TGTGCCAGCAGCGTAGCAGTGGGACAAGAGACCCAGTACTTC.